The rows below give T cell receptor beta chains drawn from one sample of a study of blood T cell repertoires in COVID-19. The assay was immunoSEQ multiplex PCR, and TCRdb's table has in-frame clones only and misses some. The sample includes fewer than 200,000 clones, roughly 87% of them seen just once. The sequencing input was peripheral blood. Receptors were obtained from an older woman who had recovered from COVID-19. Both conserved end residues are part of each CDR3. A D gene is named only where the DNA matches it firmly. Rows give clone size only sometimes, using once, few, many, or a class for an expanded clone.

D	size	V	J	CDR3	DNA
TRBD2	.	TRBV5-1	TRBJ2-1	CASSLALAGLNEQFF	TGCGCCAGCAGCTTGGCCCTAGCGGGACTCAATGAGCAGTTCTTC
TRBD2	.	TRBV29-1	TRBJ2-3	CSVALLLAGGRGDTQYF	TGCAGCGTTGCCCTACTCCTAGCGGGGGGCCGGGGAGATACGCAGTATTTT
TRBD2	.	TRBV9	TRBJ2-5	CASSVSGLARRETQYF	TGTGCCAGCAGCGTCTCGGGACTAGCGAGGCGGGAGACCCAGTACTTC
.	.	TRBV18	TRBJ1-1	CASSPQPQGDTEAFF	TGTGCCAGCTCACCACAGCCACAGGGAGACACTGAAGCTTTCTTT
.	.	TRBV18	TRBJ1-4	CASSPFHGATNEKLFF	TGTGCCAGCTCACCGTTCCACGGTGCAACTAATGAAAAACTGTTTTTT
TRBD1	.	TRBV27	TRBJ1-6	CASSLRTGGNYNSPLHF	TGTGCCAGCAGTCTCAGGACAGGGGGCAACTATAATTCACCCCTCCACTTT
.	.	TRBV7-9	TRBJ1-5	CASSLGQSANQPQHF	TGTGCCAGCAGCTTAGGACAGTCCGCCAATCAGCCCCAGCATTTT
.	.	TRBV5-1	TRBJ1-1	CASSLDPNGGRQAFF	TGCGCCAGCAGCTTGGATCCGAACGGCGGGCGTCAAGCTTTCTTT
TRBD2	few	TRBV6-2/TRBV6-3	TRBJ2-5	CASSYSKTSGGSLYQETQYF	TGTGCCAGCAGTTACTCTAAGACTAGCGGGGGGTCCCTGTACCAAGAGACCCAGTACTTC
.	once	TRBV19	TRBJ1-1	CASSMRGYHEAFF	TGTGCCAGTAGTATGAGAGGTTACCATGAAGCTTTCTTT
.	few	TRBV28	TRBJ1-1	CASTFSGGGAEAFF	TGTGCCAGCACTTTCAGTGGGGGAGGGGCTGAAGCTTTCTTT
.	.	TRBV29-1	TRBJ2-7	CSVMRGGSYEQYF	TGCAGCGTTATGAGGGGGGGTTCCTACGAGCAGTACTTC
.	.	TRBV6-5	TRBJ1-5	CASSYRDYSNQPQHF	TGTGCCAGCAGTTACAGGGACTATAGCAATCAGCCCCAGCATTTT
TRBD2	.	TRBV19	TRBJ2-1	CASSPRGGVVTYNEQFF	TGTGCCAGTAGTCCCCGGGGGGGCGTAGTGACCTACAATGAGCAGTTCTTC
.	once	TRBV30	TRBJ2-1	CAWRSKRIYNEQFF	TGTGCCTGGAGATCGAAGCGCATCTACAATGAGCAGTTCTTC
.	.	TRBV3-1/TRBV3-2	TRBJ2-3	CASSQERQGTDTQYF	TGTGCCAGCAGCCAAGAACGGCAGGGCACAGATACGCAGTATTTT
.	.	TRBV28	TRBJ1-5	CASSLLTHSNQPQHF	TGTGCCAGCAGTTTATTGACACATAGCAATCAGCCCCAGCATTTT
.	once	TRBV18	TRBJ1-1	CASSPPSREGAFF	TGTGCCAGCTCACCACCGAGCCGGGAAGGGGCTTTCTTT
TRBD2	once	TRBV11-2	TRBJ2-7	CASSLLGVASGGAYEQYF	TGTGCCAGCAGCTTACTAGGAGTGGCTAGCGGGGGGGCCTACGAGCAGTACTTC